The clone carrying this T cell receptor (beta chain) has only a few counts. TCRdb's copy holds only in-frame clones and misses some; the assay was immunoSEQ multiplex PCR. The top ten clones hold around 5.9% of a sample with roughly 200,000 clones, just over 70% of them seen once. These data come from a study of cytotoxic CD8 clonotypes in ibrutinib-treated CLL. For the study at large: Timing of response sample collection was a median roughly twelve months after treatment start, with a range of 6 to 36.

Trimming left V 4 bases short and J 1 base short, with 10 bases between. CDR1 GTSNPN and CDR2 SVGIG come from the germline V gene (reference sequence). This CDR3 spans 13 amino acids. Sequences were derived from PBMCs, sampled after 12 months of ibrutinib treatment. This TCR was sampled from a human donor with chronic lymphocytic leukemia. The chain uses TRBV30 and TRBJ1-1; no clear D gene. This CDR3 is CAWNGWGNTEAFF. The CDR3, as DNA: TGTGCCTGGAACGGGTGGGGGAACACTGAAGCTTTCTTT.